This T cell receptor (beta chain) originates from a study of HIV-infected patients and healthy controls. This CDR3 region has 13 residues. V dropped 6 bases and J dropped 9; count of bases not matched to a gene: 2. The germline V gene has CDR1 MDHEN and CDR2 SYDVKM. All unsorted peripheral T cells were captured because whole blood was used without fractionation. Peripheral blood, 2.5 ml, was drawn for RNA extraction. Alpha and beta constant-region primers primed reverse transcription of 500 to 550 ng RNA. Using multiplexing indices, alpha and beta chain libraries were generated apart by chain-specific third strand synthesis. A 12-nucleotide barcode per molecule came from two concatenated random hexamers added pre-amplification. TCRdb re-derived calls from the 5' RACE reads in MiXCR, one entry per CDR3 protein. The profile shows under 20,000 distinct CDR3 sequences, more than 8.5% of them singletons.

At least ten counts were recorded for this clonotype. V is TRBV28 and J is TRBJ2-1, with 13 positions matching TRBD2. The receptor was isolated from an adult in good health. Sample: blood. In nucleotides, the CDR3 is TGTGCCAGCAGGAGACTAGCGGGAGGTGAGCAGTTCTTC. Protein product: CASRRLAGGEQFF.